What follows are 10 T cell receptor beta chains derived from one specimen sequenced in a study of cytomegalovirus exposure and HLA in healthy donors. Vbeta (60) and Jbeta (13) primers were used in the PCR. Clones were sequenced by immunoSEQ multiplex PCR, and TCRdb holds only the in-frame ones, with some missing. The table includes approximately 150,000 clones, less than 90% detected once. The sequencing input was PBMCs. These receptors were obtained from a boy younger than 10 in good health and CMV-seronegative.

The chain recombines TRBV5-6 with TRBJ1-5; D is perhaps TRBD1 (6 bases). Looked up from germline, CDR1 is SGHDT and CDR2 is YYEEEE. CDR3 length equals 14 residues. Trimming took off 4 bases at V and 0 bases at J, with 8 bases between the two ends. CDR3 sequence reads: CASSIQGSNQPQHF. The CDR3 nucleotides read TGTGCCAGCAGCATACAGGGTAGCAATCAGCCCCAGCATTTT.

This clone was observed a single time. J is TRBJ2-2 and V is TRBV18; D is unclear. The CDR3 extends over 13 amino acids. CDR1 and CDR2 from the germline V gene are KGHSH and LQKENI. The V end lost 2 bases, the J end lost 5 bases, and 6 bases lay between the germline ends. CDR3 amino acids: CASSPLATGELFF. CDR3 DNA: TGTGCCAGCTCACCATTGGCAACCGGGGAGCTGTTTTTT.

This chain uses TRBV19 with TRBJ2-1; 8 bases are a match to TRBD2. Per germline, CDR1 LNHDA and CDR2 SQIVND (reference sequence). This CDR3 contains 18 residues. The trim removed 0 bases at V and 11 bases at J, leaving 18 bases unmatched. The CDR3 sequence: CASSIDGGAGGGLNKQFF. The CDR3, as DNA: TGTGCCAGTAGTATAGATGGCGGGGCGGGGGGTGGACTTAATAAGCAGTTCTTC.

The chain couples TRBV7-9 to TRBJ2-5; weak D call: TRBD2 (5 bases). The germline V and J ends were trimmed by 2 bases and 1 base, with 11 bases remaining between them. This CDR3 is 15 amino acids long. CDR1 is SEHNR and CDR2 is FQNEAQ in the germline V gene (reference sequence). The CDR3 sequence: CASSLRELSQETQYF. The CDR3 DNA reads TGTGCCAGCAGCTTAAGGGAGTTAAGCCAAGAGACCCAGTACTTC.

The chain links TRBV25-1 to TRBJ1-2, with a possible D match to TRBD1 (5 bases). Germline assignment: CDR1 MGHDK and CDR2 SYGVNS. The germline V and J ends were trimmed by 4 bases and 8 bases, with 14 bases remaining between them. The CDR3 spans 13 residues. CDR3 amino acids: CASSVGRVRGYTF. The CDR3, as DNA: TGTGCCAGCAGTGTGGGCAGGGTGCGGGGCTACACCTTC.

This clone has a single count. The chain carries TRBV7-9 and TRBJ1-3, with a weak D call TRBD1 (5 bases). Trimming took off 0 bases at V and 0 bases at J, with 12 bases between the two ends. The CDR3 sequence is 17 residues long. CDR1 is SEHNR and CDR2 is FQNEAQ in the germline V gene (reference sequence). For the CDR3, the DNA is TGTGCCAGCAGCTTAGCGCGGGGGTCAGGCTCTGGAAACACCATATATTTT. It is translated as CASSLARGSGSGNTIYF.

This chain links TRBV7-3 with TRBJ2-7; D unresolved. Germline CDR1 SGHTA, CDR2 FQGTGA. This CDR3 is 16 amino acids long. Trimming removed 2 bases at V and 3 bases at J, with 17 bases between. DNA for the CDR3: TGTGCCAGCAGCTTATATCCGGCCGGAGATATCTACGAGCAGTACTTC. It is translated as CASSLYPAGDIYEQYF.

This chain links TRBV15 with TRBJ2-7; 10 bases agree with TRBD1. Germline V lookup: CDR1 LNHNV, CDR2 YYDKDF (reference sequence). With 5 bases clipped from V and 6 bases from J, the junction kept 7 bases outside the gene matches. The CDR3 is made up of 14 amino acids. CDR3 DNA: TGTGCCACCAGCTTAAGGACAGGGGGTAGCGAGCAGTACTTC. Amino acids: CATSLRTGGSEQYF. The full variable domain, completed using reference TRBV15 and TRBJ2-7, is DAMVIQNPRYQVTQFGKPVTLSCSQTLNHNVMYWYQQKSSQAPKLLFHYYDKDFNNEADTPDNFQSRRPNTSFCFLDIRSPGLGDTAMYLCATSLRTGGSEQYFGPGTRLTVT.

The rearrangement uses TRBV6-5 and TRBJ1-1; D may be TRBD1 (5 bases). Germline-derived CDR1 and CDR2 are MNHEY and SVGAGI. The CDR3 contains 12 residues. V gave up 6 bases and J gave up 12 bases, with 17 bases separating them. The CDR3 protein is CASRNGGLRTFF. Written as DNA, the CDR3 is TGTGCCAGCAGAAACGGGGGTCTTCGGACTTTCTTT.

Only a few counts were recorded for this clone. In DNA form, the CDR3 reads TGTGCCAGCAGCCCCGCGGCAATATCAGATACGCAGTATTTT. Protein sequence: CASSPAAISDTQYF. This sequence joins TRBV5-5 and TRBJ2-3; D call uncertain. Germline V gene data show CDR1 as SGHKS and CDR2 as YYEKEE (reference sequence). The CDR3 is 14 residues long. Trimming removed 4 bases at V and 4 bases at J, with 13 bases between.